The rows below give T cell receptor beta chains drawn from one sample of a study of cytomegalovirus exposure and HLA in healthy donors. Method: immunoSEQ multiplex PCR; TCRdb's copy keeps in-frame clones and lacks some. Its clone listing holds roughly 53,000 clones. Material: PBMCs. The receptors come from a man between 18 and 29 years old in good health and CMV-seropositive. Each CDR3 is given with its conserved first and last residue. A D gene is named only where the DNA matches it firmly.

d_call,v_call,j_call,cdr3_nt,cdr3_aa
TRBD2,TRBV16,TRBJ2-1,TGTGCCAGCAGCCAATCGCGGGCTAGCGGGGATTACAATGAGCAGTTCTTC,CASSQSRASGDYNEQFF
TRBD1,TRBV29-1,TRBJ2-1,TGCAGCGGGGGGACAGGGACTGGCAATGAGCAGTTCTTC,CSGGTGTGNEQFF
TRBD1,TRBV2,TRBJ1-2,TGTGCCAGCAATCCGGGACAGGGCCTCTATGGCTACACCTTC,CASNPGQGLYGYTF
-,TRBV9,TRBJ2-6,TGTGCCAGCAGCGTAGATTCAAAGCGGCAATACTCTGGGGCCAACGTCCTGACTTTC,CASSVDSKRQYSGANVLTF
TRBD2,TRBV5-1,TRBJ2-5,TGCGCCAGCAGCCCCGGGCGGGGGGTCGAAGAGACCCAGTACTTC,CASSPGRGVEETQYF
TRBD1,TRBV4-1,TRBJ1-2,TGCGCCAGCAGCCAAGGATTGAGGGGGCCCAGCTATGGCTACACCTTC,CASSQGLRGPSYGYTF
TRBD2,TRBV27,TRBJ2-5,TGTGCCAGCGGCCGAGCGGGAGGGCGGCAAGAGACCCAGTACTTC,CASGRAGGRQETQYF
-,TRBV9,TRBJ2-7,TGTGCCAGCAGCGTAGCGGGCAGGGACTACGAGCAGTACTTC,CASSVAGRDYEQYF
-,TRBV6-1,TRBJ1-5,TGTGCCAGCATCCCTTGGCGGGGCAATCAGCCCCAGCATTTT,CASIPWRGNQPQHF
TRBD2,TRBV6-5,TRBJ2-1,TGTGCCAGCAGCCCAGGACTAGCGGGAGTGAATGAGCAGTTCTTC,CASSPGLAGVNEQFF
-,TRBV7-9,TRBJ2-3,TGTGCCAGCAGCAAACCGGTGCGGGCCAGCACAGATACGCAGTATTTT,CASSKPVRASTDTQYF
TRBD2,TRBV5-1,TRBJ2-5,TGCGCCAGCAGCTTCTCCTTAGCGGGGGCCGTAGAGACCCAGTACTTC,CASSFSLAGAVETQYF
-,TRBV6-1,TRBJ1-5,TGTGCCAGCAGTGAACTAGGGGCCAACGGACAGCCCCAGCATTTT,CASSELGANGQPQHF
-,TRBV4-2,TRBJ2-7,TGTGCCAGCAGCCAAGAGACTTTTACCCATTACGAGCAGTACTTC,CASSQETFTHYEQYF
TRBD2,TRBV5-1,TRBJ2-1,TGCGCCAGCAGCTTGGGGGTAACGGGAGGTATAACGGATGAGCAGTTCTTC,CASSLGVTGGITDEQFF
-,TRBV19,TRBJ1-3,TGTGCCAGTAGTATTGGCGGAAACTCTGGAAACACCATATATTTT,CASSIGGNSGNTIYF